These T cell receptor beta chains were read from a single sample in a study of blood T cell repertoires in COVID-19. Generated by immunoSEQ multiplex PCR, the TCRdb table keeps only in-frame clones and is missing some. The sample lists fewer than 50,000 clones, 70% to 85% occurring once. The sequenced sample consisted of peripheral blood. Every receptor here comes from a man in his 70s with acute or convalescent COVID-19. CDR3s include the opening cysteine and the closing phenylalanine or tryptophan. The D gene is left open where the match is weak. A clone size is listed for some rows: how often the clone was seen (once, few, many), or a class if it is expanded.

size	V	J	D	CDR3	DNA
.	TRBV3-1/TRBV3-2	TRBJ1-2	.	CASSQDLGRGYTF	TGTGCCAGCAGCCAAGATCTGGGGCGCGGCTACACCTTC
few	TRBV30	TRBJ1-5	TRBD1	CAWSVRDRGFQPQHF	TGTGCCTGGAGTGTAAGGGACAGGGGTTTTCAGCCCCAGCATTTT
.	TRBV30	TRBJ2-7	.	CAWTPRDSTYEQYF	TGTGCCTGGACCCCCCGGGACTCGACCTACGAGCAGTACTTC
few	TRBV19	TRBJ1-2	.	CATQLKGRDYGYTF	TGTGCCACCCAATTGAAGGGGCGCGACTATGGCTACACCTTC
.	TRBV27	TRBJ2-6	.	CASSPTTGRSGANVLTF	TGTGCCAGCAGCCCAACCACAGGACGGTCTGGGGCCAACGTCCTGACTTTC
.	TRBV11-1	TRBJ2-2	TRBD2	CASSLGGASTGELFF	TGTGCCAGCAGCTTGGGAGGGGCGAGCACCGGGGAGCTGTTTTTT
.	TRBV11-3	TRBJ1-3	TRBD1	CASSSTERDRSGRYGNTIYF	TGTGCCAGCAGCTCCACCGAAAGGGACAGGTCGGGCCGCTACGGAAACACCATATATTTT
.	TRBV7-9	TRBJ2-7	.	CASSQVSSYEQYF	TGTGCCAGCAGCCAGGTTAGCTCCTACGAGCAGTACTTC
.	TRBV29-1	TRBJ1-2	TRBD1	CSVVTGGDYGYTF	TGCAGCGTTGTGACAGGGGGTGACTATGGCTACACCTTC
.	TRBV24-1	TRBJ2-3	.	CATGGGLSTDTQYF	TGTGCCACTGGGGGGGGCCTTAGCACAGATACGCAGTATTTT
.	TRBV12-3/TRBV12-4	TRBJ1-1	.	CASIVNGRTEAFF	TGTGCCAGCATCGTGAACGGGAGGACTGAAGCTTTCTTT
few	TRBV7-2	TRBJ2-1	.	CASSSKINEAADEQFF	TGTGCCAGCAGCTCGAAGATCAACGAGGCAGCGGATGAGCAGTTCTTC
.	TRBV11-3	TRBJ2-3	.	CASSLGSAQSTDTQYF	TGTGCCAGCAGCTTAGGAAGTGCCCAGAGCACAGATACGCAGTATTTT
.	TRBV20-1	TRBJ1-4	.	CSASQAGRGEKLFF	TGCAGTGCTAGTCAGGCAGGGAGGGGTGAAAAACTGTTTTTT
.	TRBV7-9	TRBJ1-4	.	CASSLAEVGATNEKLFF	TGTGCCAGCAGCTTAGCGGAGGTAGGAGCAACTAATGAAAAACTGTTTTTT
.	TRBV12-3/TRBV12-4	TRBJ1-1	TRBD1	CASSRQGRTEAFF	TGTGCCAGCAGTCGACAGGGTCGCACTGAAGCTTTCTTT
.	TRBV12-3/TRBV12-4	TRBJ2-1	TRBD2	CASKLAGGGEQFF	TGTGCCAGCAAACTAGCGGGAGGTGGTGAGCAGTTCTTC